Sequencing of this T cell receptor (beta chain) was carried out in a study of T cells in Graves' hyperthyroidism and ophthalmopathy. Notes on this clonotype: The antigen is unknown.

V lost 4 bases and J lost 1; bases outside the gene matches: 6. From germline, CDR1 is SQVTM and CDR2 ANQGSEA. This CDR3 region has 15 residues. Study-wide points: Most thyroid clonotypes that were expanded above 0.001 also turned up in blood.

Amplified TCR beta CDR3 regions came from RNA transcripts. The primer set for the first-round RT-PCR of the TCR CDR3 was HTBI. TCRdb used MiXCR to reprocess the multiplex PCR reads, holding one entry per CDR3 protein. The table includes 90,000 to 120,000 distinct CDR3 sequences, roughly 15% detected once. Hyperthyroidism of Graves' type that showed no ophthalmopathy progression within 18 months was stable. Diagnoses were established using clinical symptoms, serum thyroxine and TRAb, thyroid ultrasound and orbital computed tomography. This TCR was recovered from a woman between 45 and 65 years old with Graves' hyperthyroidism. Sequencing was performed on blood. This chain uses TRBV29-1 with TRBJ2-3; TRBD2 aligns across 9 bases. CDR3 protein: CSVGYSGRGTDTQYF. Written as DNA, the CDR3 is TGCAGCGTTGGCTATAGCGGGAGAGGCACAGATACGCAGTATTTT.